Each of the 28 T cell receptor beta chains below was sequenced from the same sample in a study of T-cell memory formation after mild COVID-19. One entry per CDR3 protein, called by TCRdb with MiXCR from the 5' RACE reads. The sample contains some 330,000 distinct CDR3 sequences, roughly 21% of which appear only once. Source material: PBMCs or a T cell subset sorted from them (not recorded which). These receptors came from an adult woman who had mild COVID-19 (a few samples of this study predate the infection). Cell type and time point are not known.

This clonotype has just a few counts. The J gene is TRBJ2-3, the V gene TRBV5-6; D is ambiguous. The ends were cut back, 1 base at V and 6 bases at J, with 12 bases in the middle. The V gene's germline CDR1 is SGHDT and CDR2 YYEEEE. The CDR3 sequence is 14 residues long. The CDR3 coding sequence is TGTGCCAGCAGCTTGCCGAACAGTGGGGATACGCAGTATTTT. Amino acid sequence: CASSLPNSGDTQYF.

The chain combines TRBV7-9 with TRBJ1-1, with 9 bases identical to TRBD1. Germline trimming cut 7 bases from V and 3 bases from J; bases unmatched to any gene: 9. This CDR3 region has 15 residues. Germline V CDR1 and CDR2: SEHNR, FQNEAQ (reference sequence). DNA of the CDR3: TGTGCCAGCATCACCGACAGGGGGAAAGACACTGAAGCTTTCTTT. Its translation is CASITDRGKDTEAFF.

The gene calls are TRBV5-1 and TRBJ2-1, with D perhaps TRBD1 (6 bases). In germline, CDR1 is SGHRS, CDR2 YFSETQ. The CDR3 contains 15 residues. The V end lost 4 bases, the J end lost 2 bases, and 13 bases lay between the germline ends. CDR3 nucleotide sequence: TGCGCCAGCAGCGGCAGGGGTCAGACCTACAATGAGCAGTTCTTC. It encodes CASSGRGQTYNEQFF.

This clonotype was detected only a few times. The gene calls are TRBV19 and TRBJ1-2; 9 bases are a match to TRBD1. Germline-derived CDR1 and CDR2 are LNHDA and SQIVND (reference sequence). The trim removed 8 bases at V and 2 bases at J, leaving 12 bases unmatched. This CDR3 comprises 16 residues. The CDR3 is CASLATTGTGNYGYTF. DNA of the CDR3: TGTGCCAGTCTTGCCACAACCGGGACAGGGAACTATGGCTACACCTTC.

V usage is TRBV7-8 and J usage is TRBJ1-5; D is possibly TRBD1 (5 bases). Trimming cost V 7 bases and J 4 bases, with 17 bases left between them. In germline, CDR1 is SGHVS, CDR2 FQNEAQ. The CDR3 has 15 residues. CDR3 nucleotides: TGTGCCAGCATGCGGGGCCGGGGCGGGAATCAGCCCCAGCATTTT. Protein sequence: CASMRGRGGNQPQHF.

CDR3 amino acids: CASSYSLGEQYF. The CDR3 DNA follows: TGTGCCAGCAGTTACTCCTTGGGCGAGCAGTACTTC. The rearrangement links TRBV6-2 or TRBV6-3 to TRBJ2-7; D not resolved. The CDR3 covers 12 residues. Trimming removed 0 bases at V and 6 bases at J, with 6 bases between. Germline V gives CDR1 MNHEY, CDR2 SVGEGT.

V and J are TRBV25-1 and TRBJ1-2, with D uncertain. With 2 bases removed from V and 5 bases from J, the gap between germline ends came to 9 bases. Germline V lookup: CDR1 MGHDK, CDR2 SYGVNS. The CDR3 contains 13 residues. As DNA, the CDR3 is TGTGCCAGCAGTGAACATGAATTATATGGCTACACCTTC. Encoded protein: CASSEHELYGYTF.

The sample holds a few counts of this clonotype. The CDR3 DNA reads as TGTGCCAGCAGTAAAGAGACTGCCTTCTACGAGCAGTACTTC. It translates to CASSKETAFYEQYF. The chain combines TRBV2 with TRBJ2-7, with D uncertain. The CDR3 runs 14 residues. The germline gives CDR1 SNHLY, CDR2 FYNNEI. Deletions cut 5 bases from V and 3 bases from J, with 14 bases between.

This clonotype has only a few counts. The chain recombines TRBV7-2 with TRBJ1-4; D is ambiguous. Trimming cost V 2 bases and J 5 bases, with 12 bases left between them. The V gene's germline CDR1 is SGHTA and CDR2 FQGNSA. This CDR3 region has 15 residues. The CDR3, as DNA: TGTGCCAGCAGCTTACTATTGCGGAAAAATGAAAAACTGTTTTTT. The encoded protein is CASSLLLRKNEKLFF.

This clonotype was seen at least ten times. The chain uses TRBV4-2 and TRBJ2-3; 14 nucleotides match TRBD2. V shed 4 bases and J 8 bases; nucleotides not matched to a gene: 8. This CDR3 is built from 16 residues. In germline, CDR1 is LGHNA, CDR2 YNFKEQ. The CDR3 coding sequence is TGTGCCAGCAGCCCGACTAGCGGGGGGGCATTGGGTACGCAGTATTTT. This codes for CASSPTSGGALGTQYF.

The chain combines TRBV5-4 with TRBJ2-7, with D possibly TRBD1 on 7 matching bases. CDR3 length: 13 residues. The V and J ends lost 10 bases and 5 bases respectively, with 19 bases between them. Germline CDR1 and CDR2: SGHNT and YYREEE (reference sequence). The CDR3 nucleotides are TGTGCCGCGCGGGCAGGGGGGTTCGACGAGCAGTACTTC. Amino acid sequence: CAARAGGFDEQYF.

This clonotype was counted a few times. The chain is built from TRBV7-9 and TRBJ2-1; D remains ambiguous. This CDR3 region has 15 residues. V lost 3 bases and J 5 bases, leaving 14 bases between the germline ends. Looked up from germline, CDR1 is SEHNR and CDR2 is FQNEAQ (reference sequence). The CDR3: CASSLSSADNNEQFF. DNA for the CDR3: TGTGCCAGCAGCTTGTCCTCGGCAGACAACAATGAGCAGTTCTTC.

The V gene is TRBV4-3, the J gene TRBJ2-3; tentatively, D is TRBD2 (6 bases). Trimming left V 0 bases short and J 0 bases short, with 13 bases between. Looked up from germline, CDR1 is LGHNA and CDR2 is YSLEER. The CDR3 runs 17 residues. The CDR3 DNA is TGCGCCAGCAGCCAAGATCGGGCTAGCGCTAGCACAGATACGCAGTATTTT. As protein: CASSQDRASASTDTQYF.

The chain is built from TRBV14 and TRBJ1-1; no clear D. This CDR3 comprises 15 residues. V was clipped by 4 bases and J by 1 base, with 13 bases between them. CDR1 and CDR2 (germline): SGHDN, FVKESK. CDR3 nucleotides: TGTGCCAGCAGCCCTCCCTTCGGCGGGAACACTGAAGCTTTCTTT. The encoded protein is CASSPPFGGNTEAFF.

In this sample, this clonotype turned up a few times. The chain employs TRBV20-1 and TRBJ2-5; no clear D gene. CDR3 length: 12 amino acids. V lost 6 bases to trimming and J lost 2 bases, with 10 bases between them. Germline CDR1 and CDR2: DFQATT and SNEGSKA (reference sequence). The CDR3 bases are TGCAGTGCCTCCCGACCGCAAGAGACCCAGTACTTC. This sequence encodes CSASRPQETQYF.

The V gene is TRBV10-2, the J gene TRBJ1-6; 9 nucleotides match TRBD1. Germline values: CDR1 WSHSY, CDR2 SAAADI. This CDR3 is 18 amino acids long. The junction had 13 bases not matched to a gene; V was cut back by 2 bases and J by 8 bases. CDR3 sequence reads: CASSEGGTGYSEDSPLHF. As DNA, the CDR3 is TGCGCCAGCAGTGAGGGGGGGACAGGGTATTCCGAGGATTCACCCCTCCACTTT.

This rearrangement joins TRBV7-8 to TRBJ1-1; D perhaps matches TRBD1 (6 bases). Trimming removed 4 bases from V and 4 bases from J, with 13 bases in between. Per the germline V gene, CDR1 is SGHVS and CDR2 is FQNEAQ. The CDR3 contains 14 residues. The CDR3 sequence: CASSYGQKGTEAFF. CDR3 nucleotides: TGTGCCAGCAGCTATGGACAGAAGGGCACTGAAGCTTTCTTT.

In this sample, this clonotype turned up a few times. The chain joins TRBV4-1 to TRBJ1-2, with D possibly matching TRBD1 (5 bases). Germline assignment: CDR1 MGHRA and CDR2 YSYEKL. This CDR3 has 14 residues. V was cut by 4 bases and J by 0 bases, with 9 bases left in between. In nucleotides, the CDR3 is TGCGCCAGCAGCCCCCAGGGAGCTAACTATGGCTACACCTTC. Its protein product is CASSPQGANYGYTF.

The table lists this clonotype with many counts. This chain connects TRBV4-3 to TRBJ2-1; no firm D call. This CDR3 contains 11 residues. Trimming pared 1 base from V and 7 bases from J, leaving 2 bases between. Germline assignment: CDR1 LGHNA and CDR2 YSLEER. CDR3 region: CASSQGNEQFF. CDR3 coding DNA: TGCGCCAGCAGCCAAGGGAATGAGCAGTTCTTC.

The sample holds many counts of this clonotype. CDR3 nucleotides: TGTGCCAGCCTAGCCCTCACGGGGAAACCCGGGGAGCTGTTTTTT. Its protein product is CASLALTGKPGELFF. The rearrangement links TRBV5-5 to TRBJ2-2; maybe TRBD2 (5 bases). The CDR3 length is 15 residues. In germline, CDR1 is SGHKS, CDR2 YYEKEE (reference sequence). V shed 7 bases and J shed 6 bases, with 19 bases lying between them.

This clonotype was found a few times. J is TRBJ1-2 and V is TRBV12-3 or TRBV12-4, with TRBD1 matching over 12 bases. The CDR3 has 16 amino acids. Trimming removed 5 bases from V and 6 bases from J; junction bases left unmatched: 10. The chain's CDR3 is CASSPTPGQGAHGYTF. DNA for the CDR3: TGTGCCAGCAGTCCTACTCCGGGACAGGGGGCGCATGGCTACACCTTC.

The V gene is TRBV5-5, the J gene TRBJ1-1; D is ambiguous. Germline V gene sequence: CDR1 SGHKS, CDR2 YYEKEE (reference sequence). The CDR3 loop spans 17 amino acids. Trimming took off 6 bases at V and 0 bases at J, with 21 bases between the two ends. The chain's CDR3 is CASTRIGGMRMNTEAFF. CDR3 DNA sequence: TGTGCCAGCACCCGCATCGGCGGAATGAGAATGAACACTGAAGCTTTCTTT.

This clonotype has just a few counts. The V call is TRBV12-3 or TRBV12-4, the J call TRBJ1-5; D gene unclear. CDR3 length: 13 amino acids. V dropped 5 bases and J dropped 7 bases, with 12 bases sitting between them. Written as DNA, the CDR3 is TGTGCCAGCAGTGAAATTCTAGTACAGCCCCAGCATTTT. Translated, it gives CASSEILVQPQHF.

The chain carries TRBV24-1 and TRBJ1-2; 11 bases line up with TRBD1. CDR1 is KGHDR, CDR2 SFDVKD, per germline. CDR3 length: 15 residues. Germline trimming cut 4 bases from V and 4 bases from J; bases unmatched to any gene: 4. CDR3 nucleotide sequence: TGTGCCACCAGTGACTCCGGACAGGGGGCCTATGGCTACACCTTC. Its protein product is CATSDSGQGAYGYTF.

This clonotype was observed a few times. V and J are TRBV20-1 and TRBJ1-2; no clear D. Germline CDR1 DFQATT, CDR2 SNEGSKA (reference sequence). V was cut by 0 bases and J by 2 bases, with 4 bases left in between. This CDR3 has 12 amino acids. CDR3 loop: CSARETNYGYTF. CDR3 nucleotides: TGCAGTGCTAGAGAGACCAACTATGGCTACACCTTC.

This clonotype was observed at least ten times. The CDR3 sequence is CASSLGGSGIGLGAAKNIQYF. CDR3 DNA: TGTGCCAGCAGCTTAGGAGGTAGCGGGATCGGGCTGGGGGCGGCCAAAAACATTCAGTACTTC. The chain joins TRBV11-3 to TRBJ2-4, with 8 bases aligning to TRBD2. Germline V gene data show CDR1 as SGHNT and CDR2 as YENEEA. V gave up 1 base and J gave up 1 base; unmatched junction bases: 18. This CDR3 comprises 21 residues.

The chain is built from TRBV6-2 or TRBV6-3 and TRBJ2-7; D not certain. This CDR3 has 15 residues. Germline CDR1 MNHEY, CDR2 SVGEGT. V lost 2 bases to trimming and J lost 0 bases, with 11 bases between them. CDR3 nucleotide sequence: TGTGCCAGCAGTTACCCGACACCGACCTCCTACGAGCAGTACTTC. Its translation: CASSYPTPTSYEQYF.

DNA of the CDR3: TGCGCCAGCAGCTTGTCATCCGGGACAGGGGCTTCTAGCGAGCAGTACTTC. The encoded protein is CASSLSSGTGASSEQYF. The genes are TRBV5-1 and TRBJ2-7; TRBD1 matches at 10 bases. Germline V gene sequence: CDR1 SGHRS, CDR2 YFSETQ. J gave up 6 bases and V 1 base, and 13 bases lay outside the gene matches. This CDR3 has 17 amino acids.